This entry features one TCR beta chain sequence. Its antigen remains unknown. The sample contains more than one DNA sequence encoding this CDR3. Researchers partitioned CD4+ cells into CD45RA+ naive and CD45RA-negative memory subsets. This entry is derived from a study of shared clonotypes between healthy human individuals. Points from the study as a whole: Only blood was sampled; tissue repertoires likely differ. Though the depth was large, rarefaction showed that sorted-subset sequencing was incomplete.

Some 28,000 T cell genomes (approximately 190 ng DNA) went into each sorted-subset replicate. Libraries were prepared by immunoSEQ multiplex PCR; TCRdb keeps only in-frame clonotypes and omits some of them. The table includes some 2.1 million clones, 85% to 95% detected once. Trimming removed 3 bases at V and 5 bases at J, with 11 bases between. The CDR3 has 14 amino acids. Germline loops: CDR1 SGHTA, CDR2 FQGNSA. V is TRBV7-2 and J is TRBJ1-5; D gene uncertain. The sequenced material came from naive CD4+ T cells sorted from blood. Subset defined: CD45RA+ positively selected. The sequence was collected from a man between 18 and 29 years old in good health. The CDR3 coding sequence is TGTGCCAGCAGCTTGGGCGGGGATCATCAGCCCCAGCATTTT. Its protein is CASSLGGDHQPQHF.